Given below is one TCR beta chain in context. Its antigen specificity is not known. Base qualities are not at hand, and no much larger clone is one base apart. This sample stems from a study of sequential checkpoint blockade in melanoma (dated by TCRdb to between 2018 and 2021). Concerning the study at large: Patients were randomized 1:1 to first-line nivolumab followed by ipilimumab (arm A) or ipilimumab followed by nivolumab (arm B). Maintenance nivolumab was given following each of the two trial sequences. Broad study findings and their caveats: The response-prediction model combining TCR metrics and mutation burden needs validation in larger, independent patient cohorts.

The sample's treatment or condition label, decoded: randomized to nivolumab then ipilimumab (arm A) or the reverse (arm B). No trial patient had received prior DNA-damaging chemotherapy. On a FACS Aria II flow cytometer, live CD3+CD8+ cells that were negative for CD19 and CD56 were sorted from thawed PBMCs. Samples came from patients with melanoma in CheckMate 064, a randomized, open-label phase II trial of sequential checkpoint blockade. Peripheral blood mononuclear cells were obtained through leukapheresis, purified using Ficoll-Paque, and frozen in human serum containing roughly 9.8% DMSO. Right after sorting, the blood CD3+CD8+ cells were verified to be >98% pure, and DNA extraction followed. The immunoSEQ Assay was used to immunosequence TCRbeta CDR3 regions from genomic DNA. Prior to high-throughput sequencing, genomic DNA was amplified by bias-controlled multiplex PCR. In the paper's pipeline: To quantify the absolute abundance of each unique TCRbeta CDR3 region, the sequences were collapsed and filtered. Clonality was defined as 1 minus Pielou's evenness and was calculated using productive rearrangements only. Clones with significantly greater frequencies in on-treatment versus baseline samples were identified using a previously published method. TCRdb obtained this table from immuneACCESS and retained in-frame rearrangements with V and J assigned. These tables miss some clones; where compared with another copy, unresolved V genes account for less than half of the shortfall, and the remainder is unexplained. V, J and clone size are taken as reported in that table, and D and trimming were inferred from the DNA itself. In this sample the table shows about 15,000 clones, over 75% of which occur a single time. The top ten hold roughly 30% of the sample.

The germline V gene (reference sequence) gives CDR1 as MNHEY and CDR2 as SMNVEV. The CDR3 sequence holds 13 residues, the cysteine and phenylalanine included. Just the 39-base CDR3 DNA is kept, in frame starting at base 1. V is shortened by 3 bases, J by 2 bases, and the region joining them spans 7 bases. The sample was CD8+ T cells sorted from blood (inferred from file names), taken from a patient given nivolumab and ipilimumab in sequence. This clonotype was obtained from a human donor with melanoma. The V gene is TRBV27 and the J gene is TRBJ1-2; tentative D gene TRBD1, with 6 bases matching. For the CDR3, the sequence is CASSFQGNYGYTF. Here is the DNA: TGTGCCAGCAGTTTTCAGGGGAACTATGGCTACACCTTC.